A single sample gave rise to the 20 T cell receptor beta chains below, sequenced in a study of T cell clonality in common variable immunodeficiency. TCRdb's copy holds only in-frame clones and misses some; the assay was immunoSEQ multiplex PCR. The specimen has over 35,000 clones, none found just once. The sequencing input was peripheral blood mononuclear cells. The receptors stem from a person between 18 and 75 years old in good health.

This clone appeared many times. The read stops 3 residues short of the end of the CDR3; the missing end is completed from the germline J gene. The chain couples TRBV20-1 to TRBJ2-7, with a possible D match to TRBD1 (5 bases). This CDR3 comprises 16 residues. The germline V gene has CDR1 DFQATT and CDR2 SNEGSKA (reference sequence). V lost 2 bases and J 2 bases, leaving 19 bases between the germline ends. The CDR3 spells CSARPPSGARTYEQYF. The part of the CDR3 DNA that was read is TGCAGTGCTAGACCTCCCAGTGGGGCTAGAACCTACGAG.

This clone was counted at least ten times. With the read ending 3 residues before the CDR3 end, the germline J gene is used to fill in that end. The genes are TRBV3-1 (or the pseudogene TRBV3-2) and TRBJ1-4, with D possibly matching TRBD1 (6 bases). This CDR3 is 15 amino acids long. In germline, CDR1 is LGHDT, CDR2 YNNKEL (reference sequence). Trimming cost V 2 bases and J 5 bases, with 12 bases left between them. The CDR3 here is CASSQNTGINEKLFF. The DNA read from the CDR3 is TGTGCCAGCAGCCAAAATACAGGGATCAATGAAAAA.

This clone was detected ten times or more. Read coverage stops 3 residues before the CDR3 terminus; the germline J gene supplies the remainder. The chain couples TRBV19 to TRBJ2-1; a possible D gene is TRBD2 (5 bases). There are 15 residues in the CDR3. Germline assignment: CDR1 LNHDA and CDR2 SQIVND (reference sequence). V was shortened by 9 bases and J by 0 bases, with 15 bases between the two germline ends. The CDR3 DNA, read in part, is TGTGCCAGCACCGGACTGCAGAGCTCCTACAATGAG. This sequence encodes CASTGLQSSYNE. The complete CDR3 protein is CASTGLQSSYNEQFF.

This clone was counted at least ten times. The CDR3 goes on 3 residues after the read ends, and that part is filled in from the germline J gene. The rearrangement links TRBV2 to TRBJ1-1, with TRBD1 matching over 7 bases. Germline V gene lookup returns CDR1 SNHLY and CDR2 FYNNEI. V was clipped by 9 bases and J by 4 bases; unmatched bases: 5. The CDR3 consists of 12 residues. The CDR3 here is CASQGESTEAFF. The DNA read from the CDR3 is TGTGCCAGTCAGGGGGAGAGCACTGAA.

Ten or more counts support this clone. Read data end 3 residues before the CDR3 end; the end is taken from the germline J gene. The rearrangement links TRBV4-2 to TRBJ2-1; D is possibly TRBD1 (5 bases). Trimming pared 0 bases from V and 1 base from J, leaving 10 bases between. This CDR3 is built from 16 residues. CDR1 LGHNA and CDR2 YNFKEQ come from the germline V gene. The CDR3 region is CASSQDRAQSYNEQFF. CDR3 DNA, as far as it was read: TGTGCCAGCAGCCAAGACAGGGCCCAGTCCTACAATGAG.

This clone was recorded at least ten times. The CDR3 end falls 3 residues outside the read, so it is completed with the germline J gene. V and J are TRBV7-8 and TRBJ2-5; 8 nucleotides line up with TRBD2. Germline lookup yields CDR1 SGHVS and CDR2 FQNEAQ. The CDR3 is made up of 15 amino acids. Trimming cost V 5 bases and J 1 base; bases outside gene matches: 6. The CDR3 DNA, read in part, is TGTGCCAGCAGCCCTGATGCGGGGGGCCAAGAGACC. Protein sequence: CASSPDAGGQET. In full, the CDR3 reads CASSPDAGGQETQYF.

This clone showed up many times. The sequenced CDR3 bases are TGTGCCAGCAGCCAAGTCCCGGACCATTACGCGGGCACTGAA. It yields the protein CASSQVPDHYAGTE. The whole CDR3 is CASSQVPDHYAGTEAFF. The rearrangement links TRBV14 to TRBJ1-1; D remains unclear. The read ends 3 residues before the CDR3 terminus; that terminus is restored from the germline J gene. The CDR3 totals 17 residues. Per germline, CDR1 SGHDN and CDR2 FVKESK. The V end was cut by 1 base, the J end by 4 bases, with 19 bases between.

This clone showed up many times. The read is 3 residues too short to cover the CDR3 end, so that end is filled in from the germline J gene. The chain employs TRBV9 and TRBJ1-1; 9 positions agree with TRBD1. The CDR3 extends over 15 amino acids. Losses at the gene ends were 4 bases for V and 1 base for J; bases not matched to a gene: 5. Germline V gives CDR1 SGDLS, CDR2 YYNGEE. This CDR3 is CASSYRTGANTEAFF. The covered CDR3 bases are TGTGCCAGCAGCTACCGGACAGGGGCGAACACTGAA.

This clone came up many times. The covered CDR3 bases are TGTGCCAGTAGTATAGATCCGCAGGGGAAGGCGGGGGGGCACTCTACCGGGGAG. It specifies CASSIDPQGKAGGHSTGE. The whole CDR3 is CASSIDPQGKAGGHSTGELFF. The chain carries TRBV19 and TRBJ2-2; 9 bases agree with TRBD2. The CDR3 end falls 3 residues outside the read, so it is completed with the germline J gene. There are 21 residues in the CDR3. V was clipped by 0 bases and J by 5 bases; unmatched bases: 19. Germline CDR1 LNHDA, CDR2 SQIVND (reference sequence).

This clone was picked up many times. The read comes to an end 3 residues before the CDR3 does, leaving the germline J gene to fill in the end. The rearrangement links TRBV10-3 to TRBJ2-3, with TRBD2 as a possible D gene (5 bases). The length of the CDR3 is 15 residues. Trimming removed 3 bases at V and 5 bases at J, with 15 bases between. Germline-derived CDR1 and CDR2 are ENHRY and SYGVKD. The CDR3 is CAISDGELDLDTQYF. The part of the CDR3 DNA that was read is TGTGCCATCAGTGACGGGGAACTCGACCTAGATACG.

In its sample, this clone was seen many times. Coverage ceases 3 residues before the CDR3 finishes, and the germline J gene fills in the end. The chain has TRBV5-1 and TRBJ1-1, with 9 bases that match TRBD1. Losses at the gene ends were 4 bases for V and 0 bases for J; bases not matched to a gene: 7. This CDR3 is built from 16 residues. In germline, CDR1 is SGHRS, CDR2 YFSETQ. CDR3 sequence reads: CASSAGQGLMNTEAFF. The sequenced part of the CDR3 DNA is TGCGCCAGCAGCGCGGGACAGGGACTTATGAACACTGAA.

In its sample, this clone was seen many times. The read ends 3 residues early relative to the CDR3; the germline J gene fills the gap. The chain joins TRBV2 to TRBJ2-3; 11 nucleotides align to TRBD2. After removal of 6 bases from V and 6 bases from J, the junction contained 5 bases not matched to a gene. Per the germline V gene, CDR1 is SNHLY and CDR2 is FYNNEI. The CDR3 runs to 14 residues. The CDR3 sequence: CASRVAGGWDTQYF. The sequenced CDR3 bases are TGTGCCAGCAGGGTAGCGGGGGGGTGGGATACG. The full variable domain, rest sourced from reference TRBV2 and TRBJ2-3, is EPEVTQTPSHQVTQMGQEVILRCVPISNHLYFYWYRQILGQKVEFLVSFYNNEISEKSEIFDDQFSVERPDGSNFTLKIRSTKLEDSAMYFCASRVAGGWDTQYFGPGTRLTVL.

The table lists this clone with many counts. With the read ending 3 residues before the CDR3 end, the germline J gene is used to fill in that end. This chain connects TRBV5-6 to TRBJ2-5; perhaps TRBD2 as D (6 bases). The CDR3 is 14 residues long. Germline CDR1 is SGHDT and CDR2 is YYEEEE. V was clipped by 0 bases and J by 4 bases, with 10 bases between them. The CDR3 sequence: CASSLDLARETQYF. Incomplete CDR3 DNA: TGTGCCAGCAGCTTGGATCTAGCGAGAGAGACC.

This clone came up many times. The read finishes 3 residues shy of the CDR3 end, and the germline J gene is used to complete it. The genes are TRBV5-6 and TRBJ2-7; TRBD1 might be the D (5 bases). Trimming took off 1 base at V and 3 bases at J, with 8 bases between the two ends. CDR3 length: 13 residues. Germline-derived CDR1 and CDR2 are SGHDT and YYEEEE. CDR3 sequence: CASSLQGFYEQYF. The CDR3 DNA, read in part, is TGTGCCAGCAGCTTGCAGGGATTCTACGAG.

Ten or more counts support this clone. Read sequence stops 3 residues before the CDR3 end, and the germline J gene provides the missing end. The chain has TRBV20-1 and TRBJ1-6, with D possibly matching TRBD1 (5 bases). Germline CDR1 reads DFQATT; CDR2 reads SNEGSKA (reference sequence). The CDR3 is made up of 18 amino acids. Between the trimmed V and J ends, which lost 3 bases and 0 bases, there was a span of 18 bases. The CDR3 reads CSASKTPTANSYNSPLHF. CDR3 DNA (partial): TGCAGTGCTAGTAAAACCCCGACAGCCAACTCCTATAATTCACCC.

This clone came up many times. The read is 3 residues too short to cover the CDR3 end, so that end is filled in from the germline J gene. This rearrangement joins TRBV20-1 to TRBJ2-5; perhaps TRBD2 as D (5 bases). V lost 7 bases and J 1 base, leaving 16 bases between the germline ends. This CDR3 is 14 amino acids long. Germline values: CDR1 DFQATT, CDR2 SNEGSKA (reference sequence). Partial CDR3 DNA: TGCAGTGTACTAGATCCGAAAATCCAAGAGACC. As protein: CSVLDPKIQET. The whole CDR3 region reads CSVLDPKIQETQYF.

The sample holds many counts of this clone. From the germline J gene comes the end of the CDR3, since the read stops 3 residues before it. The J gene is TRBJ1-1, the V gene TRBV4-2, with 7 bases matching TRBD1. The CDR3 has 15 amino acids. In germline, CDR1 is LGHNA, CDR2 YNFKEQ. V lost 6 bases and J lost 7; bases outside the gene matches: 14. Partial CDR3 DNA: TGTGCCAGCAGACCGTCCCGGGACAGAATCTTTGAA. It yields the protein CASRPSRDRIFE. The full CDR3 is CASRPSRDRIFEAFF.

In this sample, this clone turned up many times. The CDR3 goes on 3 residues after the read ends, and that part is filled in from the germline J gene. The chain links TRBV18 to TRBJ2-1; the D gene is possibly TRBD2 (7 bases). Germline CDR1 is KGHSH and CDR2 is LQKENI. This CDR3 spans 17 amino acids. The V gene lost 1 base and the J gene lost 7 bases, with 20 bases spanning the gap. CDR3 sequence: CASSPLRQASGGNEQFF. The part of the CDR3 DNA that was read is TGTGCCAGCTCACCACTTAGACAGGCGTCGGGGGGAAATGAG.

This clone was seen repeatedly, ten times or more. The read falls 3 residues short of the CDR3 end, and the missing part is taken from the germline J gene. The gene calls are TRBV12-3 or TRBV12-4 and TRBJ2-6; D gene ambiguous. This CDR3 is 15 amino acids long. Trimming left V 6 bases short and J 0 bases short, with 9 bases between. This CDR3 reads CASSFPLSGANVLTF. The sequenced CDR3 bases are TGTGCCAGCAGCTTTCCCCTCTCTGGGGCCAACGTC.

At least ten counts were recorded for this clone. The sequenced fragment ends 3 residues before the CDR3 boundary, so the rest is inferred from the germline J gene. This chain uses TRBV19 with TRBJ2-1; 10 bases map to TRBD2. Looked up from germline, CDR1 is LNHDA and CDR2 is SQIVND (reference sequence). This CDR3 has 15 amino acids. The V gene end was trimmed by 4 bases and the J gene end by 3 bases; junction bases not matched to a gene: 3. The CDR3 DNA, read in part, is TGTGCCAGTAGTAGTAGCGGGGGGATCTACAATGAG. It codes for CASSSSGGIYNE. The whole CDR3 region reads CASSSSGGIYNEQFF.